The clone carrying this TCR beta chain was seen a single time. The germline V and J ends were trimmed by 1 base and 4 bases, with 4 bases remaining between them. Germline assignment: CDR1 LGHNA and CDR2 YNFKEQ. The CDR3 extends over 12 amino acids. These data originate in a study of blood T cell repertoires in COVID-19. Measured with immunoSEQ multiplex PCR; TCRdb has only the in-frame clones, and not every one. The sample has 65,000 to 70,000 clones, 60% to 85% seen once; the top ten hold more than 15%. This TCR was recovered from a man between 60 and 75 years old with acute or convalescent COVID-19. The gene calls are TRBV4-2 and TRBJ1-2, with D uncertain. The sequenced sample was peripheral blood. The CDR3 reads CASSQVSYGYTF. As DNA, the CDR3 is TGTGCCAGCAGCCAAGTCAGCTATGGCTACACCTTC.